A single sample is the source of the 8 T cell receptor beta chains below, sequenced in a study of T cell responses to AZD1222 COVID-19 vaccine. TCRdb keeps only in-frame clones here, not all; method: immunoSEQ multiplex PCR. Of approximately 210,000 clones listed, roughly 94% were seen once; the top ten hold around 1.7%. Sequenced here: peripheral blood, sampled 28 days after the second dose of the MenACWY control vaccine. The receptors here all came from an adult who received the MenACWY meningococcal vaccine as a control.

This chain links TRBV19 with TRBJ1-5; D possibly corresponds to TRBD1 (6 bases). The V gene lost 7 bases and the J gene lost 2 bases, with 12 bases spanning the gap. Germline CDR1 LNHDA, CDR2 SQIVND (reference sequence). The CDR3 loop spans 14 amino acids. CDR3 residues: CASTDKGGNQPQHF. The CDR3 coding sequence is TGTGCCAGTACAGACAAGGGGGGCAATCAGCCCCAGCATTTT. Full variable domain (rest looked up from reference TRBV19 and TRBJ1-5): DGGITQSPKYLFRKEGQNVTLSCEQNLNHDAMYWYRQDPGQGLRLIYYSQIVNDFQKGDIAEGYSVSREKKESFPLTVTSAQKNPTAFYLCASTDKGGNQPQHFGDGTRLSIL.

The V gene is TRBV7-9, the J gene TRBJ2-7; D remains unclear. This CDR3 has 13 amino acids. CDR1 is SEHNR and CDR2 is FQNEAQ in the germline V gene (reference sequence). V was trimmed by 5 bases and J by 3 bases, leaving 11 bases between them. CDR3 amino acids: CASSPGPIYEQYF. The DNA of the CDR3 is TGTGCCAGCAGCCCCGGACCGATCTACGAGCAGTACTTC.

The rearrangement links TRBV28 to TRBJ1-1; D possibly corresponds to TRBD1 (6 bases). This CDR3 spans 15 amino acids. From germline, CDR1 is MDHEN and CDR2 SYDVKM. Trimming took 6 bases from V and 0 from J, leaving 14 bases between them. CDR3 loop: CASSSGGLMNTEAFF. In DNA form, the CDR3 reads TGTGCCAGCAGCTCCGGGGGGCTCATGAACACTGAAGCTTTCTTT.

The V call is TRBV6-5, the J call TRBJ2-5; TRBD2 matches 7 bases. In germline, CDR1 is MNHEY, CDR2 SVGAGI. This CDR3 contains 15 residues. J gave up 5 bases and V 7 bases, and 13 bases lay outside the gene matches. CDR3 in amino acids: CASTNSGGGGETQYF. CDR3 nucleotide sequence: TGTGCCAGCACCAACTCCGGCGGGGGAGGGGAGACCCAGTACTTC.

This chain links TRBV5-1 with TRBJ2-5, with 7 bases matching TRBD2. The junction had 9 bases not matched to a gene; V was cut back by 0 bases and J by 1 base. In germline, CDR1 is SGHRS, CDR2 YFSETQ. This CDR3 is built from 17 residues. The CDR3 DNA sequence: TGCGCCAGCAGCTTGGCCCGGGTGGGGAGGGCCCAAGAGACCCAGTACTTC. Translated, it gives CASSLARVGRAQETQYF. Full variable domain (missing parts from reference TRBV5-1 and TRBJ2-5): KAGVTQTPRYLIKTRGQQVTLSCSPISGHRSVSWYQQTPGQGLQFLFEYFSETQRNKGNFPGRFSGRQFSNSRSEMNVSTLELGDSALYLCASSLARVGRAQETQYFGPGTRLLVL.

The rearrangement links TRBV10-1 to TRBJ1-1; the match to TRBD1 covers 7 bases. This CDR3 has 11 residues. Per the germline V gene, CDR1 is WNHNN and CDR2 is SYGVQD (reference sequence). The V segment lost 8 bases and the J segment 6 bases; nucleotides outside the gene matches: 3. The CDR3 is CASSDRAEAFF. The DNA of the CDR3 is TGCGCCAGCTCAGACAGGGCTGAAGCTTTCTTT.

The J gene is TRBJ2-3, the V gene TRBV2; the D gene is possibly TRBD2 (5 bases). Germline V gene lookup returns CDR1 SNHLY and CDR2 FYNNEI. Trimming took off 7 bases at V and 6 bases at J, with 11 bases between the two ends. The CDR3 has 12 residues. Here the CDR3 reads CASKEREDTQYF. In DNA, the CDR3 is TGTGCCAGCAAGGAGAGGGAGGATACGCAGTATTTT.

J is TRBJ1-1 and V is TRBV18; a weak D match, TRBD1 (6 bases). This CDR3 contains 14 residues. V lost 2 bases and J 1 base, leaving 8 bases between the germline ends. Germline V gene lookup returns CDR1 KGHSH and CDR2 LQKENI. CDR3 nucleotides: TGTGCCAGCTCACCAAGCAGGGGGAACACTGAAGCTTTCTTT. The encoded protein is CASSPSRGNTEAFF. Variable domain in full (rest from reference TRBV18 and TRBJ1-1): NAGVMQNPRHLVRRRGQEARLRCSPMKGHSHVYWYRQLPEEGLKFMVYLQKENIIDESGMPKERFSAEFPKEGPSILRIQQVVRGDSAAYFCASSPSRGNTEAFFGQGTRLTVV.